This TCR beta chain was identified in a study of blood T cells in healthy people across ages. Study conclusions and caveats: Strongly correlated with naive T cell percentage was TCR beta diversity.

As concerns this clonotype: The antigen remains unidentified.

CDR3 length: 11 residues. Germline CDR1 SQVTM, CDR2 ANQGSEA. V was cut by 0 bases and J by 11 bases, with 10 bases left in between. For the second PCR, which ran for roughly 6 to 11 cycles, a sample-barcoded 5' primer and a J-beta primer mix were used. TCRdb itself ran the 5' RACE reads through MiXCR, one entry per CDR3 protein. The profile covers 1.5 million to 1.9 million distinct CDR3 sequences, with roughly 43% appearing a single time and more than 4% taken by the ten largest. The sequenced sample was blood. The sequence was obtained from a woman aged 18-29 years in good health. The chain is built from TRBV29-1 and TRBJ1-1; D is unresolved. The CDR3 DNA is TGCAGCGTTGAAGACGGGCTTCGGGCTTTCTTT. It is translated as CSVEDGLRAFF.